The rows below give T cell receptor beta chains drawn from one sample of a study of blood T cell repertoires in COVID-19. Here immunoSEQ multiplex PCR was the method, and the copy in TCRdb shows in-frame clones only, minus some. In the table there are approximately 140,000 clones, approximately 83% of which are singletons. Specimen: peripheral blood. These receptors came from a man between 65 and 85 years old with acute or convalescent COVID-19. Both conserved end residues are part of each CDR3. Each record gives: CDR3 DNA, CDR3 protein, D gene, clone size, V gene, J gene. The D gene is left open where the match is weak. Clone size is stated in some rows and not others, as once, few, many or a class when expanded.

DNA: TGCGCCAGCAGCGCACGGACTAGCGGCGACGAGCAGTACTTC; CDR3: CASSARTSGDEQYF; D: TRBD2; size: .; V: TRBV5-1; J: TRBJ2-7
DNA: TGTGCCACCAGTGATCCAGGGGGGCCTAATCAGCCCCAGCATTTT; CDR3: CATSDPGGPNQPQHF; D: TRBD1; size: few; V: TRBV24-1; J: TRBJ1-5
DNA: TGTGCCAGCAGCTCCGATAGTCTAGCGGGAGCCTACAATGAGCAGTTCTTC; CDR3: CASSSDSLAGAYNEQFF; D: TRBD2; size: .; V: TRBV7-9; J: TRBJ2-1
DNA: TGCAGCGGGCGAGGGCCGGGCACTGAAGCTTTCTTT; CDR3: CSGRGPGTEAFF; D: .; size: once; V: TRBV29-1; J: TRBJ1-1
DNA: TGTGCCAGCAGTTTAGTAGCCCAGGGAGGCACTGAAGCTTTCTTT; CDR3: CASSLVAQGGTEAFF; D: .; size: once; V: TRBV7-9; J: TRBJ1-1
DNA: TGTGCCAGCAGCTCAGGACTAGCGGGCCCGTACAATGAGCAGTTCTTC; CDR3: CASSSGLAGPYNEQFF; D: TRBD2; size: once; V: TRBV7-2; J: TRBJ2-1
DNA: TGTGCCAGCAGCGTAGAGACTAGCGGGACGGGGGAGCAGTACTTC; CDR3: CASSVETSGTGEQYF; D: TRBD2; size: .; V: TRBV9; J: TRBJ2-7
DNA: TGCGCCAGCAGCTTGGTGGGGGGGCTCATGAACACTGAAGCTTTCTTT; CDR3: CASSLVGGLMNTEAFF; D: .; size: many; V: TRBV5-1; J: TRBJ1-1
DNA: TGTGCCAGCAGTCCACAGGGTGTTAATGAAAAACTGTTTTTT; CDR3: CASSPQGVNEKLFF; D: .; size: .; V: TRBV27; J: TRBJ1-4
DNA: TGTGCCAGCAGCTTCGACTGGAGCTCCTACGAGCAGTACTTC; CDR3: CASSFDWSSYEQYF; D: .; size: .; V: TRBV7-2; J: TRBJ2-7
DNA: TGCGCCAGCACACCAACTAGCGGCATTACCGGGGAGCTGTTTTTT; CDR3: CASTPTSGITGELFF; D: TRBD2; size: .; V: TRBV5-1; J: TRBJ2-2
DNA: TGTGCCTGGAGTCACACTCGACAGGGCGCCTATGGCTACACCTTC; CDR3: CAWSHTRQGAYGYTF; D: TRBD1; size: .; V: TRBV30; J: TRBJ1-2
DNA: TGTGCCAGCAGTCACTCCGGGAGCTCCTACGAGCAGTACTTC; CDR3: CASSHSGSSYEQYF; D: .; size: .; V: TRBV7-3; J: TRBJ2-7
DNA: TGTGCCAGCTCCCCAGGGACCGAAGCGGGGGAGCAGTACTTC; CDR3: CASSPGTEAGEQYF; D: TRBD2; size: .; V: TRBV18; J: TRBJ2-7
DNA: TGTGCCACCAGTGATTTAGGGAGGGGGAAGAAGAACAATGAGCAGTTCTTC; CDR3: CATSDLGRGKKNNEQFF; D: .; size: .; V: TRBV24-1; J: TRBJ2-1
DNA: TGTGCCAGCAGCCCCGGGACAGGGTTAGAGACCCAGTACTTC; CDR3: CASSPGTGLETQYF; D: TRBD1; size: .; V: TRBV6-6; J: TRBJ2-5
DNA: TGTGCCAGCAGCTCGGAAAAGACAAGTTCTAACTATGGCTACACCTTC; CDR3: CASSSEKTSSNYGYTF; D: .; size: once; V: TRBV7-9; J: TRBJ1-2
DNA: TGTGCCAGCAGCGGCGGGGGGGCGGGCACCGGGGAGCTGTTTTTT; CDR3: CASSGGGAGTGELFF; D: TRBD2; size: .; V: TRBV9; J: TRBJ2-2
DNA: TGTGCCAGCAGCCAAGGGGAGAGGGTAGGCACTGAAGCTTTCTTT; CDR3: CASSQGERVGTEAFF; D: .; size: .; V: TRBV3-1/TRBV3-2; J: TRBJ1-1
DNA: TGTGCCAGCAGCTTCGGGAGCAATGAGCAGTTCTTC; CDR3: CASSFGSNEQFF; D: .; size: .; V: TRBV3-1/TRBV3-2; J: TRBJ2-1
DNA: TGTGCCATCAGTGAGGAAGGGCGGGAGAGAGGGAATGAGCAGTTCTTC; CDR3: CAISEEGRERGNEQFF; D: TRBD2; size: .; V: TRBV10-3; J: TRBJ2-1
DNA: TGTGCCAGCAGCTTAGGACAGGCCCCGCAGTACTTC; CDR3: CASSLGQAPQYF; D: .; size: once; V: TRBV13; J: TRBJ2-7
DNA: TGTGCCAGCTCCCGCCGGGACAGGGGTAACGAGCAGTACTTC; CDR3: CASSRRDRGNEQYF; D: TRBD1; size: .; V: TRBV6-5; J: TRBJ2-7
DNA: TGTGCCAGCAGCCAAGGGGGGAGGGATCAGCCCCAGCATTTT; CDR3: CASSQGGRDQPQHF; D: .; size: .; V: TRBV3-1/TRBV3-2; J: TRBJ1-5
DNA: TGTGCCAGCAGCCAAGATCCAGGGGTGAACACCATATATTTT; CDR3: CASSQDPGVNTIYF; D: .; size: .; V: TRBV4-2; J: TRBJ1-3
DNA: TGCGCCAGCAGCCAAGGACAGGGGGCCATAAACACCGGGGAGCTGTTTTTT; CDR3: CASSQGQGAINTGELFF; D: TRBD1; size: .; V: TRBV5-1; J: TRBJ2-2